Listed below are T cell receptor beta chains from one sample, sequenced in a study of identical twins. TCRdb independently ran MiXCR on the 5' RACE reads; one entry per CDR3 protein. The sample carries about 720,000 distinct CDR3 sequences, over 15% recorded once. The same sample was also used in a study of T cells expressing NK-cell markers.

The sequencing input was PBMCs. The receptors were gathered from a woman under 30 in good health. CDR3s include the opening cysteine and the closing phenylalanine or tryptophan. D genes are given only for firm matches. Clone size, where shown, is once, few, many, or a class for clones that have expanded.

size	J	D	V	DNA	CDR3
few	TRBJ2-3	TRBD2	TRBV12-3/TRBV12-4	TGTGCCAGCAGCGGATTAGCGGGGCTCCTAGATACGCAGTATTTT	CASSGLAGLLDTQYF
-	TRBJ2-3	-	TRBV7-2	TGTGCCAGCAGCTTAATATCAGTGTCAGATACGCAGTATTTT	CASSLISVSDTQYF
-	TRBJ2-7	TRBD1	TRBV24-1	TGTGCCACCAGTGACCCTGGACAGGAATCCTACGAGCAGTACTTC	CATSDPGQESYEQYF
-	TRBJ1-1	TRBD1	TRBV20-1	TGCAGTGCTTTAAGCCTCCGGGACAGTAACACTGAAGCTTTCTTT	CSALSLRDSNTEAFF
few	TRBJ1-2	-	TRBV6-5	TGTGCCAGCAGTTTTGGGACGTTCCCCGATGGCTACACCTTC	CASSFGTFPDGYTF
few	TRBJ2-1	-	TRBV7-9	TGTGCCAGCAGCTTGCATATTTCCCACGGGCAGTTCTTC	CASSLHISHGQFF
many	TRBJ1-5	-	TRBV7-8	TGTGCCAGCAGGTTAGGAGCCCAGAATCAGCCCCAGCATTTT	CASRLGAQNQPQHF
-	TRBJ2-7	-	TRBV7-2	TGTGCCAGCAGCCCTACAGGGTCTCTTAGCGAGCAGTACTTC	CASSPTGSLSEQYF
-	TRBJ1-2	-	TRBV10-1	TGCGCCAGCCAAAAAGCTTCGGGAGGGAACTATGGCTACACCTTC	CASQKASGGNYGYTF
few	TRBJ1-6	-	TRBV5-1	TGCGCCACCGCACCTACAGGGATGTCACCCCTCCACTTT	CATAPTGMSPLHF
-	TRBJ2-7	-	TRBV10-1	TGCGCCAGCAGTGAGTCCCCAGGGAGTGAGCAGTACTTC	CASSESPGSEQYF
-	TRBJ2-1	-	TRBV5-5	TGTGCCAGCAGCTTGCATATAGAGAATCACAATGAGCAGTTCTTC	CASSLHIENHNEQFF
few	TRBJ2-3	TRBD2	TRBV20-1	TGCAGCGGATTAGCGGGGGCGGGAGATACGCAGTATTTT	CSGLAGAGDTQYF
few	TRBJ2-5	-	TRBV7-6	TGTGCCAGCAGCTTAGGAGTTCCGCCAGAGACCCAGTACTTC	CASSLGVPPETQYF
many	TRBJ2-3	-	TRBV7-2	TGTGCCAGCAGCTTATCCTTCCGGGATACGCAGTATTTT	CASSLSFRDTQYF
few	TRBJ2-7	TRBD2	TRBV12-3/TRBV12-4	TGTGCCAGCAGTTTTCTAGCGGGAGTTGACGAGCAGTACTTC	CASSFLAGVDEQYF
-	TRBJ2-3	TRBD1	TRBV7-9	TGTGCCAGCAGCCGGGGACAGGGGGCCATAGATACGCAGTATTTT	CASSRGQGAIDTQYF
-	TRBJ2-7	TRBD1	TRBV15	TGTGCCACCAGGGGAGGACAGGGGTCCTACGAGCAGTACTTC	CATRGGQGSYEQYF
-	TRBJ2-3	-	TRBV29-1	TGCAGCGTTGCTGGGGGTAAGGACACAGATACGCAGTATTTT	CSVAGGKDTDTQYF
few	TRBJ2-2	-	TRBV12-3/TRBV12-4	TGTGCCAGCAACTCGGAGGGGGCACGGGGCGGGGAGCTGTTTTTT	CASNSEGARGGELFF
-	TRBJ2-4	-	TRBV7-9	TGTGCCAGCAGCTTAGGCCCTTCGGACATAGCCAAAAACATTCAGTACTTC	CASSLGPSDIAKNIQYF
few	TRBJ2-2	TRBD1	TRBV6-5	TGTGCCAGCAGTTACGGACAGGCCACCGGGGAGCTGTTTTTT	CASSYGQATGELFF
-	TRBJ1-5	-	TRBV20-1	TGCAGTGCCCGACGGGGGGTGAGCAATCAGCCCCAGCATTTT	CSARRGVSNQPQHF
few	TRBJ2-5	-	TRBV20-1	TGCAGTGCTAGGGGTCGAGAGACCCAGTACTTC	CSARGRETQYF
few	TRBJ2-5	-	TRBV4-3	TGCGCCAGCAGCCAAGATCTTGGTGAAGAGACCCAGTACTTC	CASSQDLGEETQYF
-	TRBJ2-7	-	TRBV20-1	TGCAGTGCTAGAGATCGGTCGGGGAACGGCGAGCAGTACTTC	CSARDRSGNGEQYF
-	TRBJ2-1	TRBD1	TRBV20-1	TGCAGTGCTACATCCCCAGGGGGCAGTATGAATGAGCAGTTCTTC	CSATSPGGSMNEQFF
-	TRBJ2-7	-	TRBV3-1	TGTGCCAGCAGCCGGCGCACCGCTCAGGAGACCTACGAGCAGTACTTC	CASSRRTAQETYEQYF
few	TRBJ2-3	TRBD2	TRBV10-3	TGTGCCATCAAAGGACTAGCGGGCTACACAGATACGCAGTATTTT	CAIKGLAGYTDTQYF
-	TRBJ1-2	TRBD1	TRBV6-5	TGTGCCAGCAGTTCGCTCCCGGACAGGGCGGGCGATGGCTACACCTTC	CASSSLPDRAGDGYTF
-	TRBJ2-1	TRBD2	TRBV6-2/TRBV6-3	TGTGCCAGCGGGCCCCGCGGGAGGGCCATCAATGAGCAGTTCTTC	CASGPRGRAINEQFF
few	TRBJ2-7	-	TRBV20-1	TGCAGTGCTATCTACACAGGGATCCCCTACGAGCAGTACTTC	CSAIYTGIPYEQYF
-	TRBJ1-1	TRBD1	TRBV20-1	TGCAGTGCTAGACCCAACCTCGGACAGGGGCGCACTGAAGCTTTCTTT	CSARPNLGQGRTEAFF
-	TRBJ2-1	TRBD2	TRBV5-1	TGCGCCAGCAGAGCGGGGGAGTACAATGAGCAGTTCTTC	CASRAGEYNEQFF
-	TRBJ2-3	-	TRBV6-1	TGTGCCAGCAGCGCCGACGGGGGGCGGCCAGATACGCAGTATTTT	CASSADGGRPDTQYF
few	TRBJ1-1	-	TRBV20-1	TGCAGTGCTAGGACAGACCTCCTTGAAGCTTTCTTT	CSARTDLLEAFF
few	TRBJ2-2	TRBD2	TRBV10-1	TGCGCCAGCAGTGAGTCTCGACTAGCGGGAGTTACCGGGGAGCTGTTTTTT	CASSESRLAGVTGELFF
few	TRBJ2-2	-	TRBV7-9	TGTGCCAGCAAACCCCCATCGCGCCGGGACCCCACCGGGGAGCTGTTTTTT	CASKPPSRRDPTGELFF
-	TRBJ1-1	-	TRBV27	TGTGCCAGCAGTTTCCGGGCCTTGAACACTGAAGCTTTCTTT	CASSFRALNTEAFF
few	TRBJ1-5	-	TRBV20-1	TGCAGTGCTAGTGGGCAGGGCCAGCCCCAGCATTTT	CSASGQGQPQHF
-	TRBJ2-5	TRBD2	TRBV20-1	TGCAGTGCGGGGACTAGCGGGCCCCTGGGAGAGACCCAGTACTTC	CSAGTSGPLGETQYF
few	TRBJ2-6	TRBD1	TRBV7-9	TGTGCCAGCAGCCTCACCGGGACAGGGAGCAGGGCCAACGTCCTGACTTTC	CASSLTGTGSRANVLTF